One and the same sample provided the 12 T cell receptor beta chains below, sequenced in a study of beta chain features in type 1 diabetes. Reverse transcribing all isolated RNA meant expressed TCRB transcripts were sequenced. Assay used: immunoSEQ multiplex PCR; TCRdb lists only in-frame clones, some missing. The sample has fewer than 250,000 clones, around 68% seen once. The source material was naive CD4+ T cells from blood. Receptor source: a man in his thirties or forties in good health.

The chain recombines TRBV4-3 with TRBJ2-7, with a tentative D call TRBD1 (5 bases). Trimming removed 2 bases from V and 2 bases from J, with 10 bases in between. CDR3 length: 14 residues. From germline, CDR1 is LGHNA and CDR2 YSLEER. The CDR3, as DNA: TGCGCCAGCAGCCAAAGGCAGGGTCCCTACGAGCAGTACTTC. Residues: CASSQRQGPYEQYF.

The gene calls are TRBV30 and TRBJ1-2; 7 nucleotides align to TRBD1. This CDR3 region has 14 residues. Per germline, CDR1 GTSNPN and CDR2 SVGIG (reference sequence). The V segment lost 6 bases and the J segment 2 bases; nucleotides outside the gene matches: 9. The chain's CDR3 is CACFGQGDNYGYTF. DNA for the CDR3: TGTGCCTGCTTCGGGCAGGGGGACAACTATGGCTACACCTTC.

The chain couples TRBV18 to TRBJ2-1, with D tentatively TRBD2 (5 bases). The CDR3 extends over 11 amino acids. V lost 2 bases and J 9 bases, leaving 5 bases between the germline ends. CDR1 is KGHSH and CDR2 is LQKENI in the germline V gene. CDR3 protein: CASSPGSEQFF. The DNA of the CDR3 is TGTGCCAGCTCACCAGGGAGTGAGCAGTTCTTC.

The gene calls are TRBV28 and TRBJ2-3, with D possibly TRBD1 on 5 matching bases. The length of the CDR3 is 13 residues. Germline assignment: CDR1 MDHEN and CDR2 SYDVKM. Between the trimmed V and J ends, which lost 6 bases and 2 bases, there was a span of 9 bases. CDR3 nucleotide sequence: TGTGCCAGCAGAGACAGTTCCACAGATACGCAGTATTTT. It translates to CASRDSSTDTQYF.

The V gene is TRBV19, the J gene TRBJ2-1, with D possibly being TRBD1 (6 bases). This CDR3 is 16 amino acids long. Trimming took 4 bases from V and 5 from J, leaving 18 bases between them. CDR1 LNHDA and CDR2 SQIVND come from the germline V gene (reference sequence). In DNA form, the CDR3 reads TGTGCCAGTAGTAGAAGACAGGTTTTGGGTAACAATGAGCAGTTCTTC. Its translation: CASSRRQVLGNNEQFF.

This clone appeared a single time. The chain carries TRBV7-9 and TRBJ1-2; a weak D match, TRBD1 (6 bases). The germline V gene encodes CDR1 SEHNR and CDR2 FQNEAQ (reference sequence). The CDR3 has 14 amino acids. The ends were cut back, 3 bases at V and 0 bases at J, with 8 bases in the middle. CDR3 DNA sequence: TGTGCCAGCAGCTTCGCAGGGGCTAACTATGGCTACACCTTC. Its protein product is CASSFAGANYGYTF.

The CDR3 here is CASSPGLAADTQYF. In DNA form, the CDR3 reads TGTGCCAGCAGCCCGGGACTAGCGGCTGATACGCAGTATTTT. The V gene is TRBV9, the J gene TRBJ2-3; 11 positions match TRBD2. CDR1 SGDLS and CDR2 YYNGEE come from the germline V gene. Trimming cost V 4 bases and J 6 bases; bases outside gene matches: 4. The CDR3 runs 14 residues.

The CDR3 reads CASSSATGPQETQYF. DNA of the CDR3: TGTGCCAGCAGCTCAGCGACAGGGCCTCAAGAGACCCAGTACTTC. The rearrangement uses TRBV5-4 and TRBJ2-5; 7 positions agree with TRBD1. V trimming: 3 bases; J trimming: 2 bases; junction bases outside the gene matches: 7. The V gene's germline CDR1 is SGHNT and CDR2 YYREEE (reference sequence). The CDR3 contains 15 residues. Based on the CDR3 plus reference TRBV5-4 and TRBJ2-5, the full variable domain is ETGVTQSPTHLIKTRGQQVTLRCSSQSGHNTVSWYQQALGQGPQFIFQYYREEENGRGNFPPRFSGLQFPNYSSELNVNALELDDSALYLCASSSATGPQETQYFGPGTRLLVL.

The rearrangement joins TRBV30 to TRBJ2-1; possible D gene TRBD1, 5 bases. The CDR3 extends over 13 amino acids. Germline CDR1 reads GTSNPN; CDR2 reads SVGIG (reference sequence). V lost 4 bases and J 7 bases, leaving 14 bases between the germline ends. The CDR3 DNA is TGTGCCTGGACAGGGATCGGAGTAAATGAGCAGTTCTTC. Protein sequence: CAWTGIGVNEQFF.

This rearrangement joins TRBV25-1 to TRBJ1-6; D possibly corresponds to TRBD1 (6 bases). V lost 5 bases and J lost 5, with 10 bases in between. The CDR3 consists of 14 residues. Germline V lookup: CDR1 MGHDK, CDR2 SYGVNS. As DNA, the CDR3 is TGTGCCAGCAGTACAGGGTTGGATAATTCACCCCTCCACTTT. This encodes CASSTGLDNSPLHF.

This clone was seen only a few times. This sample also contains other DNA sequences that code for the same CDR3. The rearrangement uses TRBV29-1 and TRBJ2-7; TRBD1 might be the D (5 bases). CDR1 and CDR2 (germline): SQVTM, ANQGSEA. V lost 0 bases and J 5 bases, leaving 5 bases between the germline ends. This CDR3 spans 11 amino acids. CDR3 DNA: TGCAGCGTTGAAGACAGGGACGAGCAGTACTTC. Amino acid sequence: CSVEDRDEQYF.

The rearrangement links TRBV7-2 to TRBJ2-7; the D gene is possibly TRBD2 (6 bases). The CDR3 totals 15 residues. Germline V CDR1 and CDR2: SGHTA, FQGNSA. V dropped 1 base and J dropped 1 base, with 11 bases sitting between them. The CDR3 sequence is CASSLGGIRSYEQYF. For the CDR3, the DNA is TGTGCCAGCAGCTTAGGCGGGATCCGATCCTACGAGCAGTACTTC.